This T cell receptor (beta chain) was recorded in a study of beta chain features in type 1 diabetes. Germline CDR1 MNHNY, CDR2 SVGAGI (reference sequence). V shed 4 bases, J shed 2 bases, and the junction held 3 bases outside the gene matches. The CDR3 covers 16 residues. The study reverse transcribed the entire isolated RNA, so it sequenced expressed TCRB transcripts. The protocol was immunoSEQ multiplex PCR, while the TCRdb copy is restricted to in-frame clones and leaves out a portion. The profile shows over 350,000 clones, less than 15% of them singletons. Findings and caveats of the study: People with Type 1 diabetes carried modestly yet significantly shorter TCRB CDR3s in all four CD4+ subsets.

This clone was counted only a few times. Its target is unknown. Central memory, naive, regulatory and stem cell-like memory CD4+ cells were sorted by CD45RO/CCR7/CD25/CD127/CD95/CD27. The sequenced sample was naive CD4+ T cells from blood. This TCR came from a woman aged 18-30 years in good health. V gene TRBV6-6 combines with J gene TRBJ2-3, with TRBD2 matching 13 bases. CDR3 sequence (DNA): TGTGCCAGCAGTTCTACTAGCGGGAGGGTCACAGATACGCAGTATTTT. Its protein product is CASSSTSGRVTDTQYF.